These 14 T cell receptor beta chains were sequenced from one sample in a study of OX40 agonist ivuxolimab in advanced cancers. Method: immunoSEQ multiplex PCR; TCRdb's copy keeps in-frame clones and lacks some. The top ten clones hold 0.6% to 0.75% of a sample with roughly 90,000 clones, approximately 91% of them seen once. The starting material was CD4+ or CD8+ T cells sorted from blood, obtained in a trial of the OX40 agonist ivuxolimab. The source is an adult with an advanced solid tumor such as melanoma, head and neck, liver or kidney cancer.

This clone was counted once. The chain joins TRBV18 to TRBJ1-2, with D unclear. The CDR3 loop spans 16 amino acids. Trimming stripped 1 base from V and 6 bases from J, with 18 bases between. Germline CDR1 KGHSH, CDR2 LQKENI. CDR3 sequence reads: CASSPHPSLAVNGYTF. The CDR3 nucleotides are TGTGCCAGCTCACCACACCCCAGTCTCGCCGTCAATGGCTACACCTTC.

CDR3 sequence: CASKGGNQPQHF. The DNA for the CDR3 is TGTGCCAGCAAGGGTGGCAATCAGCCCCAGCATTTT. J is TRBJ1-5 and V is TRBV7-2, with D unresolved. Germline V gene sequence: CDR1 SGHTA, CDR2 FQGNSA. Trimming shortened V by 7 bases and J by 2 bases, and 6 bases separated the two germline ends. CDR3 length equals 12 residues.

The chain couples TRBV28 to TRBJ2-4; TRBD1 or TRBD2 may be the D gene (5 bases each). With 7 bases removed from V and 4 bases from J, the gap between germline ends came to 11 bases. This CDR3 contains 13 residues. Germline V gene data show CDR1 as MDHEN and CDR2 as SYDVKM. CDR3 region: CASNRDQKNIQYF. The DNA for the CDR3 is TGTGCCAGCAATCGGGACCAAAAAAACATTCAGTACTTC.

The CDR3 sequence: CASSESGIGEQYF. DNA for the CDR3: TGTGCCAGCAGTGAAAGTGGAATAGGCGAGCAGTACTTC. The chain recombines TRBV2 with TRBJ2-7; D not resolved. CDR3 size: 13 residues. Between the trimmed V and J ends, which lost 2 bases and 6 bases, there was a span of 11 bases. The V gene's germline CDR1 is SNHLY and CDR2 FYNNEI.

This clone was observed a single time. This rearrangement joins TRBV7-2 to TRBJ2-7, with D tentatively TRBD2 (6 bases). The germline gives CDR1 SGHTA, CDR2 FQGNSA. The V and J ends lost 4 bases and 7 bases respectively, with 14 bases between them. CDR3 length: 13 residues. This CDR3 reads CASSSRRRGEQYF. The CDR3 bases are TGTGCCAGCAGCTCCCGCCGGCGGGGTGAGCAGTACTTC.

The V and J genes are TRBV2 and TRBJ1-1; D is unclear. The CDR3 spans 14 residues. From germline, CDR1 is SNHLY and CDR2 FYNNEI. V was cut by 6 bases and J by 1 base, with 12 bases left in between. This chain's CDR3 is CASRPDRANTEAFF. In DNA, the CDR3 is TGTGCCAGCAGACCCGACCGGGCGAACACTGAAGCTTTCTTT.

J is TRBJ2-7 and V is TRBV5-1; D is ambiguous. Trimming left V 0 bases short and J 2 bases short, with 3 bases between. Germline lookup yields CDR1 SGHRS and CDR2 YFSETQ. CDR3 length equals 12 residues. CDR3 amino acids: CASSLVPYEQYF. In DNA form, the CDR3 reads TGCGCCAGCAGCTTGGTCCCCTACGAGCAGTACTTC.

The chain links TRBV19 to TRBJ1-5; 10 bases fit TRBD1. This CDR3 has 20 residues. With 3 bases clipped from V and 0 bases from J, the junction kept 14 bases outside the gene matches. Per the germline V gene, CDR1 is LNHDA and CDR2 is SQIVND (reference sequence). DNA of the CDR3: TGTGCCAGTAGTATGAACCCCGGACAGGGGGAGACCTATAGCAATCAGCCCCAGCATTTT. As protein: CASSMNPGQGETYSNQPQHF.

This rearrangement joins TRBV11-2 to TRBJ1-1; perhaps TRBD1 as D (5 bases). V was pared by 1 base and J by 5 bases, with 11 bases between. There are 14 residues in the CDR3. The V gene's germline CDR1 is SGHAT and CDR2 FQNNGV. The CDR3 sequence is CASSLGGIGTEAFF. In DNA, the CDR3 is TGTGCCAGCAGCTTAGGGGGGATTGGAACTGAAGCTTTCTTT.

This chain joins TRBV11-2 and TRBJ1-5; TRBD1 aligns across 9 bases. The V segment lost 5 bases and the J segment 6 bases; nucleotides outside the gene matches: 8. Germline CDR1 reads SGHAT; CDR2 reads FQNNGV. This CDR3 region has 15 residues. CDR3 in amino acids: CASSVSGTGRQPQHF. Written as DNA, the CDR3 is TGTGCCAGCAGCGTGAGTGGGACAGGGCGTCAGCCCCAGCATTTT.

This clone was observed a few times. The genes are TRBV19 and TRBJ1-2, with D uncertain. There are 14 residues in the CDR3. Trimming removed 6 bases at V and 0 bases at J, with 11 bases between. Per the germline V gene, CDR1 is LNHDA and CDR2 is SQIVND (reference sequence). The CDR3 nucleotides read TGTGCCAGTAGACTAGACATCGCTAACTATGGCTACACCTTC. Amino acids: CASRLDIANYGYTF.

This clone was detected only a few times. This chain links TRBV2 with TRBJ1-5, with D unresolved. CDR1 and CDR2 (germline): SNHLY, FYNNEI. The CDR3 contains 15 residues. V was cut by 8 bases and J by 1 base, with 15 bases left in between. The chain's CDR3 is CASGQDGLSNQPQHF. Written as DNA, the CDR3 is TGTGCCAGCGGCCAGGACGGACTCAGCAATCAGCCCCAGCATTTT.

V and J are TRBV7-2 and TRBJ2-7, with 9 bases fitting TRBD2. V was pared by 0 bases and J by 2 bases, with 5 bases of the junction left unmatched. This CDR3 region has 16 residues. The germline gives CDR1 SGHTA, CDR2 FQGNSA. CDR3 in amino acids: CASSLALLAGPYEQYF. In DNA, the CDR3 is TGTGCCAGCAGCTTAGCGCTTCTAGCGGGACCCTACGAGCAGTACTTC.

This clone occurred once. The V gene is TRBV27, the J gene TRBJ2-5, with TRBD1 matching 8 bases. Near its end, the DNA agrees better with TRBJ2-7, so the J call may be wrong. The CDR3 spans 16 residues. The V gene's germline CDR1 is MNHEY and CDR2 SMNVEV (reference sequence). The CDR3 bases are TGTGCCAGCAGTCCCGGACAGGGCAGCGCGAACTACGAGCAGTACTTC. Translated: CASSPGQGSANYEQYF.